Below, 18 T cell receptor beta chains from the same sample are listed, as sequenced in a study of response to subunit inactivated influenza vaccine. MiXCR, applied by TCRdb to the RT-PCR reads, yields one record per CDR3 protein. The table has around 320,000 distinct CDR3 sequences, 22% seen once. Sequenced here: PBMCs from blood, sampled less than 22 months after vaccination. The source is a man in his fifties or sixties who received an inactivated influenza vaccine.

The table lists this clonotype with many counts. This sequence joins TRBV7-2 and TRBJ2-2, with D hard to call. Germline CDR1 SGHTA, CDR2 FQGNSA. Trimming removed 3 bases at V and 0 bases at J, with 5 bases between. The length of the CDR3 is 14 residues. The CDR3 bases are TGTGCCAGCAGCTTCGGACCGAACACCGGGGAGCTGTTTTTT. It codes for CASSFGPNTGELFF.

This clonotype showed up just a few times. CDR3 loop: CASSPVAVLAKNIQYF. CDR3 in DNA: TGCGCCAGCAGCCCAGTCGCGGTACTAGCCAAAAACATTCAGTACTTC. The chain is built from TRBV5-1 and TRBJ2-4; D not resolved. The germline gives CDR1 SGHRS, CDR2 YFSETQ. The CDR3 covers 16 residues. Between the trimmed V and J ends, which lost 4 bases and 0 bases, there was a span of 14 bases.

The CDR3 loop reads CASKEAARTEAFF. In DNA, the CDR3 is TGTGCCAGCAAAGAGGCAGCGAGAACTGAAGCTTTCTTT. The rearrangement links TRBV6-6 to TRBJ1-1; D not certain. This CDR3 has 13 residues. V was cut by 7 bases and J by 5 bases, with 14 bases left in between. The germline gives CDR1 MNHNY, CDR2 SVGAGI (reference sequence).

This clonotype came up a few times. The V and J genes are TRBV28 and TRBJ2-1, with D possibly being TRBD1 (6 bases). The CDR3 spans 11 residues. The germline V gene encodes CDR1 MDHEN and CDR2 SYDVKM. Trimming shortened V by 9 bases and J by 9 bases, and 12 bases separated the two germline ends. CDR3 loop: CASGGGFEQFF. The CDR3 DNA sequence: TGTGCCAGTGGGGGCGGATTTGAGCAGTTCTTC.

The J gene is TRBJ2-6, the V gene TRBV19; 12 nucleotides align to TRBD1. The CDR3 loop spans 16 amino acids. Germline V gene lookup returns CDR1 LNHDA and CDR2 SQIVND (reference sequence). Trimming cost V 8 bases and J 4 bases; bases outside gene matches: 6. This chain's CDR3 is CASGDRGQKGANVLTF. As DNA, the CDR3 is TGTGCCAGTGGGGACAGGGGGCAGAAAGGGGCCAACGTCCTGACTTTC.

The chain carries TRBV20-1 and TRBJ2-3; D remains ambiguous. CDR1 is DFQATT and CDR2 is SNEGSKA in the germline V gene (reference sequence). V lost 8 bases and J lost 2, with 14 bases in between. The CDR3 is 13 residues long. CDR3 nucleotides: TGCAGTCGCCAGACCGGGTCCACAGATACGCAGTATTTT. As protein: CSRQTGSTDTQYF.

This clonotype has a handful of counts. This chain links TRBV7-8 with TRBJ2-2; 10 bases are a match to TRBD2. CDR1 is SGHVS and CDR2 is FQNEAQ in the germline V gene. The CDR3 is 16 amino acids. Trimming removed 4 bases from V and 2 bases from J; junction bases left unmatched: 4. The CDR3 loop reads CASSSLAGTNTGELFF. The CDR3 region has the DNA TGTGCCAGCAGCTCACTAGCGGGAACTAACACCGGGGAGCTGTTTTTT.

The rearrangement uses TRBV4-1 and TRBJ1-2; D ambiguous. Germline values: CDR1 MGHRA, CDR2 YSYEKL. Trimming took 0 bases from V and 8 from J, leaving 13 bases between them. This CDR3 comprises 14 residues. CDR3 DNA sequence: TGCGCCAGCAGCCAAGATCTGAGTAGGGAAGGCTACACCTTC. It yields the protein CASSQDLSREGYTF.

The V call is TRBV4-3, the J call TRBJ2-6, with D possibly being TRBD2 (5 bases). V lost 0 bases and J 9 bases, leaving 12 bases between the germline ends. Germline CDR1 reads LGHNA; CDR2 reads YSLEER. There are 15 residues in the CDR3. CDR3 sequence (DNA): TGCGCCAGCAGCCAAGAATTGACGGGGTTCAACGTCCTGACTTTC. It specifies CASSQELTGFNVLTF.

This clonotype was counted many times. This chain links TRBV6-1 with TRBJ1-4; D is perhaps TRBD1 (6 bases). Germline V CDR1 and CDR2: MNHNS, SASEGT. V was cut by 5 bases and J by 8 bases, with 15 bases left in between. There are 14 residues in the CDR3. The CDR3 here is CASSTGFTGEKLFF. CDR3 nucleotide sequence: TGTGCCAGCAGTACAGGGTTCACGGGCGAAAAACTGTTTTTT.

The CDR3 nucleotides are TGCGCCAGCAGCTTGGATCGCATTCCTGGAAACACCATATATTTT. This gives the protein CASSLDRIPGNTIYF. The chain uses TRBV5-1 and TRBJ1-3; no firm D call. The V end lost 0 bases, the J end lost 2 bases, and 9 bases lay between the germline ends. This CDR3 region has 15 residues. The germline CDR1 and CDR2 sequences are SGHRS and YFSETQ.

This clonotype was observed a few times. The rearrangement uses TRBV5-5 and TRBJ2-7, with D hard to call. In germline, CDR1 is SGHKS, CDR2 YYEKEE (reference sequence). Trimming took 0 bases from V and 2 from J, leaving 9 bases between them. CDR3 size: 14 residues. CDR3 in DNA: TGTGCCAGCAGCTTGGGGCAGGAAACCTACGAGCAGTACTTC. It codes for CASSLGQETYEQYF.

This clonotype was observed a few times. The chain employs TRBV5-1 and TRBJ1-5; D gene unclear. The CDR3 has 14 amino acids. The V gene's germline CDR1 is SGHRS and CDR2 YFSETQ. V was pared by 0 bases and J by 5 bases, with 9 bases between. Here the CDR3 reads CASSLGGRDQPQHF. In DNA form, the CDR3 reads TGCGCCAGCAGCTTGGGCGGGAGGGATCAGCCCCAGCATTTT.

This clonotype was seen repeatedly, ten times or more. This rearrangement joins TRBV7-8 to TRBJ2-3; D possibly uses TRBD1 or TRBD2 (6 bases each). CDR1 SGHVS and CDR2 FQNEAQ come from the germline V gene. The CDR3 runs to 13 residues. Trimming removed 9 bases at V and 3 bases at J, with 13 bases between. The CDR3 bases are TGTGCCAGTGAGGAGGGGGAAACAGATACGCAGTATTTT. It encodes CASEEGETDTQYF.

About this clonotype itself: One junction end does not reproduce the germline sequence, and a read error may be involved. The rearrangement links TRBV7-9 to TRBJ2-3; TRBD1 might be the D (6 bases). Per the germline V gene, CDR1 is SEHNR and CDR2 is FQNEAQ (reference sequence). This CDR3 region has 14 residues. The CDR3 DNA reads TGTGCCAGCAGCCTAGCCGACAGGCGAGATACGCAGTATTTT. This gives the protein CASSLADRRDTQYF.

This clonotype was seen at least ten times. The CDR3 protein is CASSTPQGGPPNTEAFF. CDR3 sequence (DNA): TGTGCCAGCAGTACTCCGCAGGGGGGACCTCCGAACACTGAAGCTTTCTTT. The V call is TRBV12-3 or TRBV12-4, the J call TRBJ1-1; TRBD1 agrees at 7 bases. Germline trimming cut 5 bases from V and 1 base from J; bases unmatched to any gene: 13. CDR3 length: 17 amino acids.

The rearrangement links TRBV28 to TRBJ2-5; a weak D match, TRBD1 (5 bases). Trimming removed 4 bases from V and 5 bases from J, with 8 bases in between. This CDR3 contains 12 residues. Looked up from germline, CDR1 is MDHEN and CDR2 is SYDVKM. The CDR3 region is CASSYRMETQYF. The CDR3 DNA reads TGTGCCAGCAGTTACAGGATGGAGACCCAGTACTTC.

J is TRBJ2-1 and V is TRBV6-2 or TRBV6-3; TRBD1 aligns across 7 bases. V lost 2 bases, J lost 8 bases, and 9 bases stayed unmatched. From germline, CDR1 is MNHEY and CDR2 SVGEGT. There are 15 residues in the CDR3. The DNA of the CDR3 is TGTGCCAGCAGTTACCCAGGGACAGCAGCCCATGAGCAGTTCTTC. As protein: CASSYPGTAAHEQFF.